The 21 T cell receptor beta chains reported below all come from one sample, sequenced in a study of glioma-infiltrating T cells. Amplification of TCR alpha and beta CDR3 regions from RNA used iRepertoire nested multiplex PCR. TCRdb re-analysed the multiplex PCR reads in MiXCR, keeping a single row per CDR3 protein. This table holds fewer than 200,000 distinct CDR3 sequences, 25% to 35% found once. Sequences were obtained from glioma tissue, nonneoplastic brain tissue, or PBMCs (not recorded which). The receptor source for this set is a human donor with low-grade glioma or glioblastoma, undergoing nonglioma brain surgery, or in good health (not recorded which).

A word on this clonotype: Sequence at one end of the junction differs from germline and may be a read error. This chain joins TRBV6-6 and TRBJ1-2; D ambiguous. Germline V CDR1 and CDR2: MNHNY, SVGAGI (reference sequence). CDR3 length: 14 amino acids. The CDR3 sequence: CASSYSCSGDGYTF. The CDR3 coding sequence is TGTGCCAGCAGTTACTCTTGTTCAGGCGATGGCTACACATTC.

This clonotype was detected ten times or more. The V call is TRBV7-9, the J call TRBJ2-1, with D unresolved. Germline V gene data show CDR1 as SEHNR and CDR2 as FQNEAQ (reference sequence). The CDR3 is made up of 13 amino acids. V lost 4 bases and J lost 6, with 10 bases in between. The CDR3, as DNA: TGTGCCAGCAGCTGGGCCTACGGCAATGAGCAGTTCTTC. Amino acid sequence: CASSWAYGNEQFF.

About this clonotype itself: The junction departs from the called germline gene at one end, perhaps through a read error. V gene TRBV25-1 combines with J gene TRBJ2-5; 7 bases line up with TRBD1. CDR3 length: 15 amino acids. Germline assignment: CDR1 MGHDK and CDR2 SYGVNS. In DNA, the CDR3 is TGTGCCAGCAGTGGGACAGGTGGAAACCAAGAGACCGAGTACTTC. Translating it yields CASSGTGGNQETEYF.

This clonotype was seen only once. The rearrangement joins TRBV19 to TRBJ1-5; D is perhaps TRBD1 (5 bases). Trimming shortened V by 8 bases and J by 2 bases, and 19 bases separated the two germline ends. Germline loops: CDR1 LNHDA, CDR2 SQIVND (reference sequence). CDR3 length equals 16 residues. CDR3 sequence reads: CASVDPHGGGNQPQHF. For the CDR3, the DNA is TGTGCCAGTGTGGACCCCCACGGGGGTGGCAATCAGCCCCAGCATTTT.

This clonotype was observed many times. J is TRBJ1-2 and V is TRBV4-3; D gene unclear. This CDR3 comprises 15 residues. Germline CDR1 LGHNA, CDR2 YSLEER. Trimming removed 0 bases at V and 3 bases at J, with 11 bases between. The CDR3 sequence is CASSQDKDGYYGYTF. DNA of the CDR3: TGCGCCAGCAGCCAAGATAAAGACGGATACTATGGCTACACCTTC.

About this clonotype: Given a much more abundant clone one base away, this may be a read error. The gene calls are TRBV7-9 and TRBJ2-3, with TRBD2 identical over 8 bases. Germline V gives CDR1 SEHNR, CDR2 FQNEAQ (reference sequence). The CDR3 runs to 12 residues. The CDR3 protein is CASSPGRDTHYF. For the CDR3, the DNA is TGTGCCAGCAGCCCCGGGAGGGACACCCACTACTTC.

This clonotype was picked up many times. The chain employs TRBV7-2 and TRBJ2-3, with 9 bases fitting TRBD1. Germline-derived CDR1 and CDR2 are SGHTA and FQGNSA. The V segment lost 6 bases and the J segment 4 bases; nucleotides outside the gene matches: 5. The CDR3 length is 14 residues. The CDR3 is CASRRGQGADTQYF. In nucleotides, the CDR3 is TGTGCCAGCAGACGGGGACAGGGCGCAGATACGCAGTATTTT.

The table lists this clonotype with a few counts. The chain employs TRBV4-1 and TRBJ1-2, with TRBD1 matching over 9 bases. The CDR3 has 16 residues. The V segment lost 2 bases and the J segment 8 bases; nucleotides outside the gene matches: 12. In germline, CDR1 is MGHRA, CDR2 YSYEKL. The CDR3 nucleotides read TGCGCCAGCAGCCAATCCCCCGGGACAGGGTTAGAGGGCTACACCTTC. This codes for CASSQSPGTGLEGYTF.

This chain joins TRBV7-9 and TRBJ2-5; maybe TRBD2 (6 bases). The CDR3 extends over 13 amino acids. V lost 5 bases and J 4 bases, leaving 11 bases between the germline ends. Germline CDR1 is SEHNR and CDR2 is FQNEAQ (reference sequence). The CDR3 region has the DNA TGTGCCAGCAGCACGGACGGGGGAGAGACCCAGTACTTC. This encodes CASSTDGGETQYF.

This clonotype has a single count. The chain joins TRBV6-6 to TRBJ2-3; D may be TRBD1 (5 bases). CDR1 and CDR2 (germline): MNHNY, SVGAGI (reference sequence). The CDR3 totals 14 residues. V was shortened by 0 bases and J by 5 bases, with 9 bases between the two germline ends. This CDR3 reads CASSYSGAEDTQYF. The CDR3 DNA reads TGTGCCAGCAGTTACTCAGGGGCCGAAGATACGCAGTATTTT.

This chain connects TRBV6-2 or TRBV6-3 to TRBJ2-5; no clear D. The germline gives CDR1 MNHEY, CDR2 SVGEGT. V dropped 10 bases and J dropped 4 bases, with 7 bases sitting between them. The CDR3 runs to 10 residues. The CDR3 DNA reads as TGTGCCAACAGCCCAGAGACCCAGTACTTC. Translated: CANSPETQYF.

In its sample, this clonotype was seen many times. The chain employs TRBV3-1 and TRBJ1-5; unclear D gene. Germline loops: CDR1 LGHDT, CDR2 YNNKEL (reference sequence). The length of the CDR3 is 13 residues. V was cut by 3 bases and J by 4 bases, with 7 bases left in between. The CDR3 DNA reads as TGTGCCAGCAGCCACGGGCCTAATCAGCCCCAGCATTTT. This translates into CASSHGPNQPQHF. The full variable domain, in which reference TRBV3-1 and TRBJ1-5 provide the parts outside the CDR3, is DTAVSQTPKYLVTQMGNDKSIKCEQNLGHDTMYWYKQDSKKFLKIMFSYNNKELIINETVPNRFSPKSPDKAHLNLHINSLELGDSAVYFCASSHGPNQPQHFGDGTRLSIL.

This clonotype was picked up many times. The chain has TRBV2 and TRBJ1-2; D is ambiguous. Per the germline V gene, CDR1 is SNHLY and CDR2 is FYNNEI. Deletions cut 10 bases from V and 9 bases from J, with 9 bases between. CDR3 length: 9 residues. The CDR3 region is CATSERYTF. In DNA, the CDR3 is TGTGCCACCTCCGAGCGCTACACCTTC.

The genes are TRBV3-1 and TRBJ2-7; 12 nucleotides line up with TRBD2. Germline CDR1 and CDR2: LGHDT and YNNKEL (reference sequence). The CDR3 is 15 amino acids. V trimming: 4 bases; J trimming: 5 bases; junction bases outside the gene matches: 6. CDR3 sequence (DNA): TGTGCCAGCAGCCCGACTAGCGGGAGTTTAAACGAGCAGTACTTC. Translating gives CASSPTSGSLNEQYF.

Ten or more counts support this clonotype. The rearrangement uses TRBV15 and TRBJ1-5; TRBD1 aligns across 7 bases. Trimming at V came to 8 bases and at J to 5 bases, leaving 6 bases not matched to a gene. CDR3 length equals 13 residues. Germline lookup yields CDR1 LNHNV and CDR2 YYDKDF (reference sequence). The CDR3 is CATCGQADQPQHF. The CDR3 bases are TGTGCCACCTGCGGACAGGCTGATCAGCCCCAGCATTTT.

This clonotype occurred many times. The chain joins TRBV15 to TRBJ1-4; D is unclear. The CDR3 consists of 16 residues. From germline, CDR1 is LNHNV and CDR2 YYDKDF (reference sequence). Trimming left V 2 bases short and J 12 bases short, with 22 bases between. CDR3 in amino acids: CATSRSVRDPTLELFF. The DNA for the CDR3 is TGTGCCACCAGCAGATCGGTTAGAGACCCGACGTTGGAACTGTTTTTT.

This clonotype came up many times. This sequence joins TRBV10-3 and TRBJ1-2, with D tentatively TRBD1 (6 bases). V was trimmed by 4 bases and J by 0 bases, leaving 9 bases between them. From germline, CDR1 is ENHRY and CDR2 SYGVKD. The CDR3 loop spans 14 amino acids. The CDR3 spells CAISVSGANYGYTF. The CDR3 DNA reads as TGTGCCATCAGTGTATCAGGGGCTAACTATGGCTACACCTTC.

Concerning this clonotype itself: This clone may be a read error of a much larger clone one base away. This chain connects TRBV27 to TRBJ2-3, with unresolved D. The V end was cut by 3 bases, the J end by 0 bases, with 10 bases between. CDR1 MNHEY and CDR2 SMNVEV come from the germline V gene (reference sequence). This CDR3 comprises 15 residues. The CDR3 DNA follows: TGTGCCAGCAGTTTCGAGGCGGAGAGCACAGATACGCAGTATTTT. This gives the protein CASSFEAESTDTQYF.

This clonotype was found a few times. The chain joins TRBV5-1 to TRBJ2-7, with 14 bases matching TRBD2. V lost 4 bases to trimming and J lost 5 bases; unmatched junction nucleotides: 8. The V gene's germline CDR1 is SGHRS and CDR2 YFSETQ. The CDR3 runs to 16 residues. This CDR3 reads CASSPRLAGGPNEQYF. The CDR3 DNA follows: TGCGCCAGCAGCCCAAGACTAGCGGGAGGGCCGAACGAGCAGTACTTC.

This clonotype was counted only a few times. The rearrangement uses TRBV6-6 and TRBJ1-1; perhaps TRBD1 as D (5 bases). Trimming removed 0 bases at V and 6 bases at J, with 20 bases between. The CDR3 is 17 residues long. CDR1 MNHNY and CDR2 SVGAGI come from the germline V gene (reference sequence). CDR3 DNA: TGTGCCAGCAGTTACTCAGGAGGGGCAGGCATCGTCGCTGAAGCTTTCTTT. This sequence encodes CASSYSGGAGIVAEAFF.

The CDR3 nucleotides are TGTGCCAGCACCTCTCTGGGGGGAGCGGGTGGCGAAACCTTC. It codes for CASTSLGGAGGETF. The J gene is TRBJ1-2, the V gene TRBV6-2 or TRBV6-3; a possible D gene is TRBD1 (5 bases). The CDR3 is made up of 14 amino acids. Trimming shortened V by 7 bases and J by 14 bases, and 26 bases separated the two germline ends. Looked up from germline, CDR1 is MNHEY and CDR2 is SVGEGT.